This TCR beta chain comes out of a study of cytomegalovirus exposure and HLA in healthy donors. General study results and limits: An analysis that came later showed most CMV-associated TCR beta chains appearing HLA-restricted. The productive fraction for most TCR beta V segments was about 87% or about 30% in an earlier analysis. Reportedly, cytomegalovirus status was diagnosed with high sensitivity and specificity.

There are 14 residues in the CDR3. Germline CDR1 SGHNT, CDR2 YYREEE (reference sequence). The V end lost 0 bases, the J end lost 3 bases, and 10 bases lay between the germline ends. PCR primers comprised 60 Vbeta and 13 Jbeta primers. Assay used: immunoSEQ multiplex PCR; TCRdb lists only in-frame clones, some missing. The sample shows roughly 190,000 clones, roughly 70% of them seen only once. This clone was counted a few times. Its antigen is not identified. Sequenced material: PBMCs. The origin of this receptor is a woman in her 30s in good health and CMV-seronegative. This chain joins TRBV5-4 and TRBJ2-7; the D gene is possibly TRBD2 (6 bases). CDR3 sequence: CASSLGLVNYEQYF. CDR3 nucleotides: TGTGCCAGCAGCTTGGGACTAGTGAACTACGAGCAGTACTTC. Full variable domain (remainder filled in from reference TRBV5-4 and TRBJ2-7): ETGVTQSPTHLIKTRGQQVTLRCSSQSGHNTVSWYQQALGQGPQFIFQYYREEENGRGNFPPRFSGLQFPNYSSELNVNALELDDSALYLCASSLGLVNYEQYFGPGTRLTVT.